This T cell receptor (beta chain) was identified during a study of PD-1 blockade in classical Hodgkin lymphoma. Points from the study as a whole: CD4+ TCR diversity, unlike CD8+, rose significantly by C4D1. Baseline diversity resembling that of newly diagnosed patients was seen in complete responders. Initiation of nivolumab under 1 year after ASCT led to exclusion of patients. The study reported lower baseline TCR diversity in newly diagnosed patients than in healthy donors.

The V segment lost 4 bases and the J segment 0 bases; nucleotides outside the gene matches: 4. In germline, CDR1 is SGHRS, CDR2 YFSETQ. This CDR3 comprises 15 residues. Time point indicated: cycle 4 day 1 (C4D1), after less than 7 weeks of nivolumab. Each and every patient relapsed after autologous stem cell transplantation, and patients got differing brentuximab vedotin exposure. The method was immunoSEQ multiplex PCR; TCRdb's version includes in-frame clones alone and lacks a portion of them. The sample comprises about 96,000 clones, just over 90% of which are singletons, and 1.5% to 2.5% rests with the top ten. Regarding this clone: Its antigen is undetermined.

This material consisted of peripheral blood mononuclear cells (PBMCs), taken before the fourth cycle of nivolumab. The origin of this receptor is a human donor with classical Hodgkin lymphoma. The chain couples TRBV5-1 to TRBJ1-3; 7 bases map to TRBD1. The CDR3 nucleotides are TGCGCCAGCAGCGCGGGACAGTTCTCTGGAAACACCATATATTTT. The encoded protein is CASSAGQFSGNTIYF. The variable domain in full, completed from reference TRBV5-1 and TRBJ1-3, reads KAGVTQTPRYLIKTRGQQVTLSCSPISGHRSVSWYQQTPGQGLQFLFEYFSETQRNKGNFPGRFSGRQFSNSRSEMNVSTLELGDSALYLCASSAGQFSGNTIYFGEGSWLTVV.